The sequence of this TCR beta chain was determined in a study of cytomegalovirus exposure and HLA in healthy donors. Primers for the PCR totalled 60 Vbeta and 13 Jbeta. TCRdb keeps only in-frame clones here, not all; method: immunoSEQ multiplex PCR. The table includes about 150,000 clones, approximately 79% detected once. This clone was detected only a few times. The clonotype was recovered from a man aged 18 to 30 in good health and CMV-seropositive. Sequenced sample: PBMCs.

This chain's CDR3 is CASSVTGNRGVHNEQFF. CDR3 DNA: TGTGCCAGCAGCGTAACGGGAAACAGGGGAGTCCACAATGAGCAGTTCTTC. V usage is TRBV5-6 and J usage is TRBJ2-1; TRBD1 matches at 7 bases. The CDR3 length is 17 residues. Germline V CDR1 and CDR2: SGHDT, YYEEEE. The ends lost 4 bases at V and 5 bases at J; junction bases unmatched: 15.